Following are 32 T cell receptor beta chains from one sample sequenced in a study of cytomegalovirus exposure and HLA in healthy donors. The PCR was carried out with 60 Vbeta primers and 13 Jbeta primers. The table came from immunoSEQ multiplex PCR; TCRdb's copy has only in-frame clones and leaves some out. The listing records approximately 210,000 clones. Sequencing was carried out using PBMCs. All receptors derive from a woman aged 25 to 39 in good health and CMV-seropositive.

The chain joins TRBV10-3 to TRBJ2-1, with 8 bases aligning to TRBD2. The junction had 11 bases not matched to a gene; V was cut back by 2 bases and J by 5 bases. This CDR3 is built from 17 residues. The germline V gene has CDR1 ENHRY and CDR2 SYGVKD. The CDR3 nucleotides read TGTGCCATCAGTGAGCCACTATCACCGACTAGCGACAATGAGCAGTTCTTC. Protein: CAISEPLSPTSDNEQFF.

The rearrangement links TRBV6-5 to TRBJ2-7, with 7 positions matching TRBD2. This CDR3 is 14 amino acids long. V was pared by 5 bases and J by 2 bases, with 6 bases of the junction left unmatched. CDR1 is MNHEY, CDR2 SVGAGI, per germline. Here the CDR3 DNA reads TGTGCCAGCAGTCGAACTAGCGATACCTACGAGCAGTACTTC. Residues: CASSRTSDTYEQYF.

This sequence joins TRBV25-1 and TRBJ1-4; D gene unclear. CDR1 is MGHDK, CDR2 SYGVNS, per germline. Trimming removed 5 bases from V and 2 bases from J, with 6 bases in between. The CDR3 is 13 residues long. The DNA for the CDR3 is TGTGCCAGCAGTTCGGGGACTAATGAAAAACTGTTTTTT. It is translated as CASSSGTNEKLFF. The whole variable domain, filled in from reference TRBV25-1 and TRBJ1-4, reads EADIYQTPRYLVIGTGKKITLECSQTMGHDKMYWYQQDPGMELHLIHYSYGVNSTEKGDLSSESTVSRIRTEHFPLTLESARPSHTSQYLCASSSGTNEKLFFGSGTQLSVL.

Remarks on this clone: The same CDR3 also results from other DNA sequences found in this sample. This chain connects TRBV6-1 to TRBJ2-5; D remains ambiguous. The CDR3 is 14 residues long. V gave up 6 bases and J gave up 1 base, with 12 bases separating them. CDR1 and CDR2 (germline): MNHNS, SASEGT. CDR3 nucleotide sequence: TGTGCCAGCAGGGTAACGGGTCCCCAAGAGACCCAGTACTTC. Residues: CASRVTGPQETQYF.

This chain links TRBV11-3 with TRBJ2-2; 8 bases fit TRBD2. The CDR3 has 17 amino acids. Germline-derived CDR1 and CDR2 are SGHNT and YENEEA. V gave up 4 bases and J gave up 5 bases; unmatched junction bases: 12. The CDR3 coding sequence is TGTGCCAGCAGCTCCACCGGATCTAGCGGGCGAACCGGGGAGCTGTTTTTT. This sequence encodes CASSSTGSSGRTGELFF.

The CDR3 loop is CAIGTSGSTDTQYF. DNA for the CDR3: TGTGCCATCGGGACTAGCGGGAGTACAGATACGCAGTATTTT. The chain employs TRBV10-3 and TRBJ2-3, with 14 bases aligning to TRBD2. CDR1 ENHRY and CDR2 SYGVKD come from the germline V gene. V lost 8 bases to trimming and J lost 3 bases; unmatched junction nucleotides: 1. CDR3 size: 14 residues.

This chain joins TRBV18 and TRBJ2-6; the match to TRBD1 covers 7 bases. CDR3 size: 19 residues. The trim removed 2 bases at V and 1 base at J, leaving 11 bases unmatched. Germline V lookup: CDR1 KGHSH, CDR2 LQKENI. CDR3 DNA: TGTGCCAGCTCACCATTAGGTCATAGGGGGCTATCTGGGGCCAACGTCCTGACTTTC. It codes for CASSPLGHRGLSGANVLTF.

The V call is TRBV5-6, the J call TRBJ1-1, with no clear D. V shed 3 bases and J shed 3 bases, with 3 bases lying between them. There are 11 residues in the CDR3. The germline V gene has CDR1 SGHDT and CDR2 YYEEEE. CDR3 region: CASSSYTEAFF. In DNA, the CDR3 is TGTGCCAGCAGCTCATACACTGAAGCTTTCTTT.

The CDR3, as DNA: TGTGCCAGCAGCTTAAAGACAGGGGGCAATGAGCAGTTCTTC. It codes for CASSLKTGGNEQFF. The rearrangement uses TRBV7-6 and TRBJ2-1; 9 positions agree with TRBD1. Per germline, CDR1 SGHVS and CDR2 FNYEAQ. The junction had 2 bases not matched to a gene; V was cut back by 2 bases and J by 6 bases. CDR3 length: 14 amino acids. The variable domain in full, completed from reference TRBV7-6 and TRBJ2-1, reads GAGVSQSPRYKVTKRGQDVALRCDPISGHVSLYWYRQALGQGPEFLTYFNYEAQQDKSGLPNDRFSAERPEGSISTLTIQRTEQRDSAMYRCASSLKTGGNEQFFGPGTRLTVL.

The genes are TRBV15 and TRBJ1-1; D gene ambiguous. Germline assignment: CDR1 LNHNV and CDR2 YYDKDF (reference sequence). V was shortened by 6 bases and J by 6 bases, with 11 bases between the two germline ends. CDR3 size: 12 residues. CDR3 amino acids: CATSTSSAEAFF. The CDR3 region has the DNA TGTGCCACCAGTACCTCGTCAGCTGAAGCTTTCTTT.

This chain uses TRBV6-1 with TRBJ1-1; the D is unclear. The CDR3 loop spans 13 amino acids. Per germline, CDR1 MNHNS and CDR2 SASEGT. The V end lost 4 bases, the J end lost 6 bases, and 12 bases lay between the germline ends. The CDR3: CASSARIIAEAFF. CDR3 bases: TGTGCCAGCAGTGCTCGTATAATCGCTGAAGCTTTCTTT.

The chain joins TRBV2 to TRBJ2-2; 7 nucleotides agree with TRBD2. CDR1 is SNHLY and CDR2 is FYNNEI in the germline V gene. This CDR3 is 17 amino acids long. V shed 8 bases, J shed 0 bases, and the junction held 12 bases outside the gene matches. The CDR3, as DNA: TGTGCCAGCCTGACCCTGGGAGGGGTCGCGAACACCGGGGAGCTGTTTTTT. Protein: CASLTLGGVANTGELFF.

J is TRBJ2-7 and V is TRBV28, with a possible D match to TRBD2 (6 bases). Germline V gene lookup returns CDR1 MDHEN and CDR2 SYDVKM. CDR3 length: 13 amino acids. V was clipped by 11 bases and J by 2 bases, with 16 bases between them. DNA for the CDR3: TGTGCCGTTGGGGGGATGCTGCCCTACGAGCAGTACTTC. It is translated as CAVGGMLPYEQYF.

V and J are TRBV7-9 and TRBJ2-3; D is perhaps TRBD2 (5 bases). V lost 1 base and J lost 6, with 11 bases in between. Germline V gene sequence: CDR1 SEHNR, CDR2 FQNEAQ (reference sequence). CDR3 length: 14 residues. The chain's CDR3 is CASSLVGSLDTQYF. CDR3 DNA sequence: TGTGCCAGCAGCTTAGTGGGGAGTCTGGATACGCAGTATTTT.

The chain employs TRBV2 and TRBJ2-3, with unresolved D. The V gene lost 8 bases and the J gene lost 7 bases, with 10 bases spanning the gap. Germline V gene lookup returns CDR1 SNHLY and CDR2 FYNNEI. The CDR3 runs 11 residues. The CDR3 spells CASAMEYTQYF. In DNA form, the CDR3 reads TGTGCCAGCGCTATGGAGTATACGCAGTATTTT.

This chain connects TRBV7-9 to TRBJ1-4; a possible D gene is TRBD1 (6 bases). The CDR3 length is 13 residues. V was pared by 7 bases and J by 8 bases, with 14 bases between. Germline V gene sequence: CDR1 SEHNR, CDR2 FQNEAQ (reference sequence). The CDR3 region has the DNA TGTGCCAGCAACAGGGATTTGGGGGAAAAACTGTTTTTT. Translation: CASNRDLGEKLFF.

The rearrangement links TRBV30 to TRBJ1-1; D is unclear. Germline CDR1 and CDR2: GTSNPN and SVGIG (reference sequence). The V and J ends lost 4 bases and 1 base respectively, with 16 bases between them. This CDR3 comprises 15 residues. CDR3 amino acids: CAWTMKTTSNTEAFF. CDR3 nucleotides: TGTGCCTGGACTATGAAAACCACTTCGAACACTGAAGCTTTCTTT.

The CDR3 sequence: CASSLEPTGSPLHF. The DNA of the CDR3 is TGTGCCAGCAGCTTAGAACCTACGGGTTCACCCCTCCACTTT. V gene TRBV7-8 combines with J gene TRBJ1-6; D unresolved. The CDR3 has 14 residues. Trimming left V 1 base short and J 9 bases short, with 10 bases between. CDR1 is SGHVS, CDR2 FQNEAQ, per germline. Looking up the rest from reference TRBV7-8 and TRBJ1-6 gives the full variable domain: GAGVSQSPRYKVAKRGQDVALRCDPISGHVSLFWYQQALGQGPEFLTYFQNEAQLDKSGLPSDRFFAERPEGSVSTLKIQRTQQEDSAVYLCASSLEPTGSPLHFGNGTRLTVT.

This sequence joins TRBV6-1 and TRBJ2-1; possibly TRBD2 for D (6 bases). The germline CDR1 and CDR2 sequences are MNHNS and SASEGT. This CDR3 spans 14 amino acids. Trimming left V 2 bases short and J 6 bases short, with 11 bases between. The CDR3 nucleotides read TGTGCCAGCAGTGAATGGGGGGTTGGCAATGAGCAGTTCTTC. Its protein product is CASSEWGVGNEQFF.

The chain couples TRBV19 to TRBJ1-1, with 7 positions matching TRBD1. The CDR3 loop spans 13 amino acids. The germline CDR1 and CDR2 sequences are LNHDA and SQIVND (reference sequence). V was clipped by 6 bases and J by 1 base; unmatched bases: 2. The CDR3 DNA reads TGTGCCAGTAGCGGGGACAGGAACACTGAAGCTTTCTTT. Protein sequence: CASSGDRNTEAFF.

This sequence joins TRBV7-7 and TRBJ2-1; TRBD2 aligns across 12 bases. V shed 5 bases and J 4 bases; nucleotides not matched to a gene: 3. In germline, CDR1 is SSHAT, CDR2 FNYEAQ (reference sequence). The CDR3 contains 15 residues. The CDR3 DNA is TGTGCCAGCAGCCGGACTAGCGGGGCATACAATGAGCAGTTCTTC. It is translated as CASSRTSGAYNEQFF.

The chain links TRBV7-2 to TRBJ2-4; the D gene is possibly TRBD1 (6 bases). The germline V gene has CDR1 SGHTA and CDR2 FQGNSA. The CDR3 totals 16 residues. Between the trimmed V and J ends, which lost 5 bases and 1 base, there was a span of 15 bases. Here the CDR3 reads CASSPRQGNAKNIQYF. The CDR3 nucleotides are TGTGCCAGCAGCCCGCGGCAGGGGAACGCCAAAAACATTCAGTACTTC.

V usage is TRBV4-1 and J usage is TRBJ2-1; TRBD2 matches 8 bases. This CDR3 contains 19 residues. V shed 0 bases and J 0 bases; nucleotides not matched to a gene: 10. The germline V gene has CDR1 MGHRA and CDR2 YSYEKL. CDR3 sequence reads: CASSQEVNSGTSSYNEQFF. The DNA for the CDR3 is TGCGCCAGCAGCCAAGAAGTGAATAGCGGGACGAGCTCCTACAATGAGCAGTTCTTC.

The chain is built from TRBV19 and TRBJ2-3; 8 positions agree with TRBD1. Germline CDR1 LNHDA, CDR2 SQIVND (reference sequence). V was clipped by 0 bases and J by 6 bases; unmatched bases: 8. This CDR3 has 16 residues. CDR3 sequence (DNA): TGTGCCAGTAGTATAGATCGCCCAGGGGGCTGGGATACGCAGTATTTT. This codes for CASSIDRPGGWDTQYF.

This chain joins TRBV6-4 and TRBJ1-2; TRBD1 matches at 7 bases. J was trimmed by 5 bases and V by 6 bases; bases with no gene match: 9. Germline lookup yields CDR1 MRHNA and CDR2 SNTAGT. The CDR3 runs to 14 residues. CDR3 in DNA: TGTGCCAGCAGGAGCCGGGACAGCGTATATGGCTACACCTTC. Translated: CASRSRDSVYGYTF.

The V gene is TRBV10-1, the J gene TRBJ2-1; no firm D call. The germline CDR1 and CDR2 sequences are WNHNN and SYGVQD (reference sequence). Deletions cut 2 bases from V and 4 bases from J, with 6 bases between. The CDR3 length is 13 residues. The DNA of the CDR3 is TGCGCCAGCAGTGAGGCGCGATACAATGAGCAGTTCTTC. This sequence encodes CASSEARYNEQFF.

V is TRBV2 and J is TRBJ2-2, with 7 positions matching TRBD2. Looked up from germline, CDR1 is SNHLY and CDR2 is FYNNEI. V gave up 5 bases and J gave up 4 bases; unmatched junction bases: 10. CDR3 size: 16 residues. The chain's CDR3 is CASSRGRAGSTGELFF. In nucleotides, the CDR3 is TGTGCCAGCAGTCGAGGGCGAGCGGGGTCCACCGGGGAGCTGTTTTTT.

The chain couples TRBV5-4 to TRBJ1-1; 7 nucleotides line up with TRBD1. The CDR3 spans 16 residues. Trimming took 7 bases from V and 4 from J; bases not matched to a gene: 16. Per germline, CDR1 SGHNT and CDR2 YYREEE (reference sequence). The CDR3 DNA sequence: TGTGCCAGCGGTCCCTCTTCCTTGACAGGGCGCACTGAAGCTTTCTTT. It is translated as CASGPSSLTGRTEAFF.

The chain recombines TRBV10-2 with TRBJ2-7, with 11 bases aligning to TRBD1. This CDR3 spans 16 amino acids. Germline V gives CDR1 WSHSY, CDR2 SAAADI. The V segment lost 0 bases and the J segment 5 bases; nucleotides outside the gene matches: 6. The CDR3 DNA reads as TGCGCCAGCAGTGAGTCGGGGACAGGGGGGATGAACGAGCAGTACTTC. It specifies CASSESGTGGMNEQYF.

The chain uses TRBV5-5 and TRBJ2-5; no clear D gene. The V end lost 0 bases, the J end lost 1 base, and 7 bases lay between the germline ends. From germline, CDR1 is SGHKS and CDR2 YYEKEE (reference sequence). The CDR3 consists of 14 residues. The CDR3: CASSLVSGQETQYF. CDR3 DNA: TGTGCCAGCAGCTTGGTGTCAGGCCAAGAGACCCAGTACTTC.

The chain couples TRBV29-1 to TRBJ2-7; the match to TRBD1 covers 11 bases. Germline assignment: CDR1 SQVTM and CDR2 ANQGSEA. The CDR3 runs to 15 residues. Unmatched junction bases numbered 6, after V lost 2 bases and J lost 3 bases. The chain's CDR3 is CSVERGTGGIYEQYF. DNA for the CDR3: TGCAGCGTTGAAAGGGGGACAGGGGGTATCTACGAGCAGTACTTC.

The V gene is TRBV9, the J gene TRBJ2-6, with D possibly being TRBD1 (6 bases). V dropped 3 bases and J dropped 1 base, with 14 bases sitting between them. Germline V gene sequence: CDR1 SGDLS, CDR2 YYNGEE. CDR3 length: 17 amino acids. CDR3 sequence (DNA): TGTGCCAGCAGCGGCGAACAGGGTGAATCTGGGGCCAACGTCCTGACTTTC. Its translation is CASSGEQGESGANVLTF.